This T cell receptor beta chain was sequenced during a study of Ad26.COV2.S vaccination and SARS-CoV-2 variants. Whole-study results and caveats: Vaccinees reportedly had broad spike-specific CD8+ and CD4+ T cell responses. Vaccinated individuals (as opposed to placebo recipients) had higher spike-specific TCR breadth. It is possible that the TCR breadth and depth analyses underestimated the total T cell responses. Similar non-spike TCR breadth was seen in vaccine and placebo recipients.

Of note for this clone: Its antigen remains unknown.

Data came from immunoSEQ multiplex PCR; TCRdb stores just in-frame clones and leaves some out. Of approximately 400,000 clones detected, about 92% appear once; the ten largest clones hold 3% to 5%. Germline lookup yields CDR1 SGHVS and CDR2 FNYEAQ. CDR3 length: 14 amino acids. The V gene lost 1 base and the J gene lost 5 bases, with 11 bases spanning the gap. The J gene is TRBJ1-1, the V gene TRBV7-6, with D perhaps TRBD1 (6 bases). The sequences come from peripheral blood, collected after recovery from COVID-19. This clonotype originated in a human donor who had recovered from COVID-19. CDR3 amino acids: CASSLDGQMTEAFF. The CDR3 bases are TGTGCCAGCAGCTTAGACGGACAGATGACTGAAGCTTTCTTT.